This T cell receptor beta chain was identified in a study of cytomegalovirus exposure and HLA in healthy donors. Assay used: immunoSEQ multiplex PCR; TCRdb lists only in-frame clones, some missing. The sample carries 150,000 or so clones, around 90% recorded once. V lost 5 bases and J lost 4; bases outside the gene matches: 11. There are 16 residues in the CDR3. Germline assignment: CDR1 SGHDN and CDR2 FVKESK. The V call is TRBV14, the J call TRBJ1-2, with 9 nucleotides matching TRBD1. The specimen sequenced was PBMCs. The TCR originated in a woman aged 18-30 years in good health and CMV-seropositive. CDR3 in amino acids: CASSSGTGLSAYGYTF. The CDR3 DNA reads TGTGCCAGCAGCTCCGGGACAGGGCTCTCGGCCTATGGCTACACCTTC.